A selection of T cell receptor beta chains follows, all from one sample in a study of cytomegalovirus exposure and HLA in healthy donors. Profiled with immunoSEQ multiplex PCR; TCRdb holds only in-frame clones, not every one. The repertoire holds 90,000 to 120,000 clones, with 77% as singletons. The source material was PBMCs. Every receptor here comes from a male donor in good health and CMV-seronegative. CDR3s include the opening cysteine and the closing phenylalanine or tryptophan. The D gene is left open where the match is weak. Only part of the rows carry a size: once, few, many, or a class if the clone is expanded.

size: few; D: TRBD2; V: TRBV29-1; J: TRBJ2-1; CDR3: CSVEERGNAHNEQFF; DNA: TGCAGCGTTGAGGAGCGGGGTAATGCGCACAATGAGCAGTTCTTC
size: .; D: TRBD2; V: TRBV9; J: TRBJ2-3; CDR3: CASSVPSSGTEDTQYF; DNA: TGTGCCAGCAGCGTCCCTTCTAGCGGAACGGAAGATACGCAGTATTTT
size: .; D: TRBD1; V: TRBV5-8; J: TRBJ2-3; CDR3: CASSYRTGSTDTQYF; DNA: TGTGCCAGCAGCTATCGGACAGGTAGCACAGATACGCAGTATTTT
size: .; D: TRBD1; V: TRBV18; J: TRBJ1-3; CDR3: CASSSGTGGTGNTIYF; DNA: TGTGCCAGCTCATCAGGGACAGGGGGCACTGGAAACACCATATATTTT
size: .; D: TRBD2; V: TRBV7-9; J: TRBJ2-3; CDR3: CATQGLGLGFPDTQYF; DNA: TGTGCCACTCAGGGGCTGGGACTAGGGTTTCCAGATACGCAGTATTTT
size: .; D: .; V: TRBV9; J: TRBJ2-3; CDR3: CASSNSHSGDTQYF; DNA: TGTGCCAGCAGCAATAGTCATTCGGGGGATACGCAGTATTTT
size: .; D: .; V: TRBV27; J: TRBJ2-7; CDR3: CASSGTTALDEQYF; DNA: TGTGCCAGCAGTGGGACAACCGCCCTGGACGAGCAGTACTTC
size: .; D: .; V: TRBV10-1; J: TRBJ1-5; CDR3: CASTCQQPQHF; DNA: TGCGCCAGCACTTGCCAGCAGCCCCAGCATTTT
size: .; D: TRBD1; V: TRBV9; J: TRBJ2-7; CDR3: CASSVVSPHRGDSYEQYF; DNA: TGTGCCAGCAGCGTAGTATCACCTCACAGGGGGGATTCCTACGAGCAGTACTTC
size: few; D: TRBD2; V: TRBV29-1; J: TRBJ2-1; CDR3: CSGGTSGNNEQFF; DNA: TGCAGCGGGGGGACTAGCGGTAACAATGAGCAGTTCTTC
size: .; D: TRBD1; V: TRBV18; J: TRBJ2-7; CDR3: CASSPRTGVIYEQYF; DNA: TGTGCCAGCTCACCAAGGACAGGGGTGATCTACGAGCAGTACTTC
size: few; D: .; V: TRBV7-2; J: TRBJ2-7; CDR3: CASSLDRVTEYF; DNA: TGTGCCAGCAGCTTAGACAGGGTAACGGAGTACTTC
size: .; D: .; V: TRBV5-1; J: TRBJ2-7; CDR3: CASSIAGDYEQYF; DNA: TGCGCCAGCAGCATTGCCGGGGACTACGAGCAGTACTTC
size: .; D: .; V: TRBV27; J: TRBJ2-7; CDR3: CASSSNRFYSYEQYF; DNA: TGTGCCAGCAGTTCCAACAGATTCTACTCCTACGAGCAGTACTTC
size: .; D: .; V: TRBV5-6; J: TRBJ2-3; CDR3: CASSLPAYSGSTDTQYF; DNA: TGTGCCAGCAGCTTGCCCGCTTATAGCGGTAGCACAGATACGCAGTATTTT
size: few; D: .; V: TRBV30; J: TRBJ1-6; CDR3: CAWSEAIFRSGFNSPLHF; DNA: TGTGCCTGGAGCGAAGCCATTTTCCGGTCGGGATTCAATTCACCCCTCCACTTT
size: once; D: TRBD1; V: TRBV2; J: TRBJ1-6; CDR3: CASRTGQGNSPLHF; DNA: TGTGCCAGCAGGACCGGACAGGGTAATTCACCCCTCCACTTT
size: .; D: .; V: TRBV10-3; J: TRBJ2-7; CDR3: CAISEPTTGSLTYEQYF; DNA: TGTGCCATCAGTGAACCCACGACAGGTTCCCTTACCTACGAGCAGTACTTC
size: .; D: .; V: TRBV4-1; J: TRBJ2-5; CDR3: CASSQALRETQYF; DNA: TGCGCCAGCAGCCAAGCGCTGAGAGAGACCCAGTACTTC
size: few; D: .; V: TRBV5-4; J: TRBJ2-2; CDR3: CASSLLSTGTGELFF; DNA: TGTGCCAGCAGCCTACTGTCTACCGGCACCGGGGAGCTGTTTTTT
size: .; D: .; V: TRBV6-6; J: TRBJ1-4; CDR3: CASTQRTGSNEKLFF; DNA: TGTGCCAGCACCCAGAGGACTGGGTCGAATGAAAAACTGTTTTTT
size: .; D: TRBD2; V: TRBV27; J: TRBJ2-3; CDR3: CASSLPTSGTDTQYF; DNA: TGTGCCAGCAGTTTACCCACTAGCGGCACAGATACGCAGTATTTT
size: few; D: .; V: TRBV5-5; J: TRBJ2-1; CDR3: CASSLQGEQFF; DNA: TGTGCCAGCAGCTTACAGGGAGAGCAGTTCTTC
size: .; D: .; V: TRBV19; J: TRBJ1-2; CDR3: CASSIPRGNNYGYTF; DNA: TGTGCCAGTAGTATTCCCAGGGGTAATAACTATGGCTACACCTTC
size: .; D: .; V: TRBV12-2; J: TRBJ1-5; CDR3: CASRLDAQGTQWPQHF; DNA: TGTGCAAGTCGCTTAGACGCACAGGGGACCCAATGGCCCCAGCATTTT
size: few; D: TRBD1; V: TRBV28; J: TRBJ1-4; CDR3: CASSLTLFVTGDGKLFF; DNA: TGTGCCAGCAGTTTGACCCTCTTTGTGACAGGGGACGGGAAACTGTTTTTT
size: .; D: .; V: TRBV15; J: TRBJ2-6; CDR3: CATSSRGSGANVLTF; DNA: TGTGCCACCAGCAGTAGGGGCTCTGGGGCCAACGTCCTGACTTTC
size: .; D: TRBD1; V: TRBV5-4; J: TRBJ1-4; CDR3: CASSSGQGPGEKLFF; DNA: TGTGCCAGCAGCTCCGGACAGGGGCCGGGAGAAAAACTGTTTTTT
size: .; D: TRBD1; V: TRBV15; J: TRBJ2-7; CDR3: CATSKTSGTGVEQYF; DNA: TGTGCCACCAGCAAGACTTCCGGGACAGGGGTCGAGCAGTACTTC
size: .; D: .; V: TRBV18; J: TRBJ2-7; CDR3: CASSPLDTYEQYF; DNA: TGTGCCAGCTCACCACTAGACACGTACGAGCAGTACTTC
size: .; D: TRBD1; V: TRBV28; J: TRBJ1-5; CDR3: CASNPGQDLQPQHF; DNA: TGTGCCAGCAACCCGGGACAGGACTTACAGCCCCAGCATTTT
size: .; D: .; V: TRBV5-1; J: TRBJ1-6; CDR3: CASRPYGTPDGSLHF; DNA: TGCGCCAGCAGACCCTACGGGACACCCGATGGATCCCTCCACTTT
size: once; D: TRBD1; V: TRBV10-1; J: TRBJ2-1; CDR3: CASSENRGENEQFF; DNA: TGCGCCAGCAGTGAGAACAGGGGAGAGAATGAGCAGTTCTTC
size: .; D: .; V: TRBV13; J: TRBJ2-1; CDR3: CASSPPYNEQFF; DNA: TGTGCCAGCAGCCCTCCTTACAATGAGCAGTTCTTC
size: .; D: TRBD1; V: TRBV19; J: TRBJ2-1; CDR3: CASSMRGQGSNEQFF; DNA: TGTGCCAGTAGTATGCGGGGACAGGGGTCCAATGAGCAGTTCTTC
size: .; D: .; V: TRBV5-4; J: TRBJ2-5; CDR3: CASSLKLSAQETQYF; DNA: TGTGCCAGCAGCTTGAAGTTAAGCGCTCAAGAGACCCAGTACTTC
size: .; D: .; V: TRBV5-8; J: TRBJ1-4; CDR3: CASSFGDLGEKLFF; DNA: TGTGCCAGCAGCTTCGGGGATCTGGGGGAAAAACTGTTTTTT
size: .; D: .; V: TRBV9; J: TRBJ1-3; CDR3: CASSAGESGNTIYF; DNA: TGTGCCAGCAGCGCCGGAGAATCTGGAAACACCATATATTTT
size: .; D: TRBD2; V: TRBV27; J: TRBJ2-3; CDR3: CASSLRGLGFTDTQYF; DNA: TGTGCCAGCAGTTTAAGGGGACTAGGATTTACAGATACGCAGTATTTT
size: .; D: .; V: TRBV5-8; J: TRBJ1-1; CDR3: CASSRTGSRAFF; DNA: TGTGCCAGCAGCCGTACAGGGTCGCGGGCTTTCTTT
size: .; D: .; V: TRBV5-5; J: TRBJ2-1; CDR3: CASRLGALSYNEQFF; DNA: TGTGCCAGCCGGCTGGGGGCCCTCTCCTACAATGAGCAGTTCTTC
size: few; D: .; V: TRBV28; J: TRBJ2-1; CDR3: CASSPVGWENEQFF; DNA: TGTGCCAGCAGTCCCGTGGGCTGGGAGAATGAGCAGTTCTTC
size: once; D: .; V: TRBV6-1; J: TRBJ1-1; CDR3: CASSESPSGGTEAFF; DNA: TGTGCCAGCAGTGAAAGCCCCTCGGGAGGTACTGAAGCTTTCTTT
size: .; D: TRBD2; V: TRBV7-2; J: TRBJ2-7; CDR3: CASSLPGGPTPYEQYF; DNA: TGTGCCAGCAGCTTACCGGGAGGACCTACTCCCTACGAGCAGTACTTC
size: .; D: TRBD2; V: TRBV11-3; J: TRBJ2-7; CDR3: CASSVAGSAYEQYF; DNA: TGTGCCAGCAGCGTAGCGGGATCCGCCTACGAGCAGTACTTC
size: .; D: TRBD1; V: TRBV5-4; J: TRBJ2-7; CDR3: CASSLTRDRVEQYF; DNA: TGTGCCAGCAGCTTGACCCGGGACAGGGTCGAGCAGTACTTC